The entry below gives a single T cell receptor (beta chain) sequence along with its context. The antigen is unknown. The source of the sample is a study of shared clonotypes between healthy human individuals. The CDR3 is 13 amino acids. Generated by immunoSEQ multiplex PCR, the TCRdb table keeps only in-frame clones and is missing some. The data contain 2.3 million or so clones, over 90% of them singletons. The study's findings and limits: It was the few donors that limited the genetic and exposure-history diversity represented.

Material for sequencing was naive CD4+ T cells from PBMCs. The subset was: CD45RA+ positively selected. The source is a young man in good health. Some clones in this sample may be carry-over from other donors' samples. V and J are TRBV21-1 and TRBJ1-4. TRBV21-1 is classified as a pseudogene. The CDR3 loop is CASSKNRREKLFF. In nucleotides, the CDR3 is TGTGCCAGCAGCAAGAATCGGCGCGAAAAACTGTTTTTT.